This is a list of T cell receptor beta chains from one sample in a study of blood T cell repertoires in COVID-19. Generated by immunoSEQ multiplex PCR, the TCRdb table keeps only in-frame clones and is missing some. The sample contains under 200,000 clones, roughly 84% of which appear only once. Sequencing input: peripheral blood. The receptors here all came from a woman aged 50 to 65 with COVID-19, enrolled during active disease. Both conserved end residues are part of each CDR3. D genes are given only for firm matches. Rows give clone size only sometimes, using once, few, many, or a class for an expanded clone.

>TRBV2|.|TRBJ1-3|.
TGTGCCAGCAGTGCGGACAGATCCTTCGGTGGAAACACCATATATTTT
CASSADRSFGGNTIYF
>TRBV30|.|TRBJ1-3|.
TGTGCCTGGAGCGCTACCAGGGTCTCTGGAAACACCATATATTTT
CAWSATRVSGNTIYF
>TRBV18|.|TRBJ2-5|.
TGTGCCAGCTCACTGGGGCTTCAAGAGACCCAGTACTTC
CASSLGLQETQYF
>TRBV5-4|TRBD2|TRBJ2-1|.
TGTGCCAGCTCGCCGAGCGGGGGTCCGTACAATGAGCAGTTCTTC
CASSPSGGPYNEQFF
>TRBV5-5|TRBD2|TRBJ2-1|.
TGTGCCAGCAGCTTGCTGCCGACTAGCGGGGGGGCCGATGAGCAGTTCTTC
CASSLLPTSGGADEQFF
>TRBV9|TRBD2|TRBJ2-2|once
TGTGCCAGCAGCGAGAGCGGGGGGCTTATCACCGGGGAGCTGTTTTTT
CASSESGGLITGELFF
>TRBV7-2|TRBD2|TRBJ2-1|.
TGTGCCAGCAGCTTAGGACTAGCGGGGGGGCGAAATGAGCAGTTCTTC
CASSLGLAGGRNEQFF
>TRBV13|TRBD1|TRBJ2-7|.
TGTGCCAGCAGCCGCTCCAGGGGGCACTACGAGCAGTACTTC
CASSRSRGHYEQYF
>TRBV7-6|.|TRBJ2-1|.
TGTGCCAGCAGCTTAGCAGTAGACTACGGCAATGAGCAGTTCTTC
CASSLAVDYGNEQFF
>TRBV7-8|.|TRBJ1-2|few
TGTGCCAGCAGTACTCGGACAGCCTATGGCTACACCTTC
CASSTRTAYGYTF
>TRBV9|.|TRBJ1-1|.
TGTGCCAGCAGCGTGAGTCAGGGGAACACTGAAGCTTTCTTT
CASSVSQGNTEAFF
>TRBV6-6|.|TRBJ1-6|.
TGTGCCAGCAGCCGCACCCCTCACGGTACCCTGAGCTCCTATAATTCACCCCTCCACTTT
CASSRTPHGTLSSYNSPLHF
>TRBV19|TRBD2|TRBJ2-7|.
TGTGCCAGTAGTACCCCAATAGCGGGAGCTAACTACGAGCAGTACTTC
CASSTPIAGANYEQYF
>TRBV11-2|TRBD2|TRBJ2-2|.
TGTGCCAGCAGCAACCCTAGCGGGGGGGCCGGGGAGCTGTTTTTT
CASSNPSGGAGELFF
>TRBV12-3/TRBV12-4|TRBD1|TRBJ2-5|.
TGTGCCAGCACCTTACAGGGGAGAGAGACCCAGTACTTC
CASTLQGRETQYF
>TRBV7-9|.|TRBJ1-4|once
TGTGCCAGCAGCCACCCAGTAAGGGTTGGAGGGACTAATGAAAAACTGTTTTTT
CASSHPVRVGGTNEKLFF
>TRBV6-5|.|TRBJ2-4|.
TGTGCCAGCAGTAACGGGAACATTCAGTACTTC
CASSNGNIQYF
>TRBV9|.|TRBJ2-3|.
TGTGCCAGCAGCGCCACAGTTATCCCCAGCACAGATACGCAGTATTTT
CASSATVIPSTDTQYF
>TRBV6-2/TRBV6-3|.|TRBJ2-7|.
TGTGCCAGCAGTTCGTGGACAGTAACCTACGAGCAGTACTTC
CASSSWTVTYEQYF
>TRBV6-5|.|TRBJ2-5|.
TGTGCCAGCAGTCCCATGGGCGGGGAAGAGACCCAGTACTTC
CASSPMGGEETQYF
>TRBV7-2|.|TRBJ2-3|.
TGTGCCAGCAGACACAGGGTTACTAGCACAGATACGCAGTATTTT
CASRHRVTSTDTQYF
>TRBV7-8|TRBD2|TRBJ2-3|.
TGTGCCAGCAGTGGGGGGGGCACAGATACGCAGTATTTT
CASSGGGTDTQYF
>TRBV6-5|.|TRBJ2-7|.
TGTGCCAGCACCCCCGCAGGCTACCCCTACGAGCAGTACTTC
CASTPAGYPYEQYF
>TRBV6-5|.|TRBJ1-3|.
TGTGCCAGCAGTTCCGGGGTACCTGTCTCTGGAAACACCATATATTTT
CASSSGVPVSGNTIYF
>TRBV24-1|.|TRBJ2-7|once
TGTGCCACCAGTGACGCATTCGCCGGGACTTTAGGCGAGCAGTACTTC
CATSDAFAGTLGEQYF
>TRBV19|TRBD2|TRBJ2-7|.
TGTGCCAGTAGTATTTCGGGGGGGGAAAGCTCCTACGAGCAGTACTTC
CASSISGGESSYEQYF
>TRBV10-2|.|TRBJ2-7|.
TGCGCCAGCAAAGGAGGAAGCTCCTACGAGCAGTACTTC
CASKGGSSYEQYF
>TRBV30|TRBD1|TRBJ1-5|few
TGTGCCTGGGACCGGACAGGGGGCAATCAGCCCCAGCATTTT
CAWDRTGGNQPQHF
>TRBV18|.|TRBJ1-5|.
TGTGCCAGCTCGGGTGACAGGTTTCAGCCCCAGCATTTT
CASSGDRFQPQHF
>TRBV2|.|TRBJ2-1|.
TGTGCCAGCAGAACCACGGACAGTACGTACAATGAGCAGTTCTTC
CASRTTDSTYNEQFF
>TRBV28|TRBD1|TRBJ2-7|.
TGTGCCAGCACACTTAGGGGGCTCTACGAGCAGTACTTC
CASTLRGLYEQYF
>TRBV2|TRBD1|TRBJ2-7|.
TGTGCCAGCAGAGACTCCGGGACAGGGATCACCTACGAGCAGTACTTC
CASRDSGTGITYEQYF